Included here is one T cell receptor (beta chain) sequence, with context. Its matching antigen is unknown. A junction end diverges from the germline sequence, so it may reflect a read error. This entry comes from a study of identical twins. General study points: Models, which agreed with sharing between unrelated individuals, nonetheless underestimated the out-of-frame TCR alpha sharing seen in monozygotic twins.

This CDR3 has 15 residues. From germline, CDR1 is MNHEY and CDR2 SVGAGI. Healthy Caucasians provided all donations. Using its own MiXCR run on the 5' RACE reads, TCRdb lists one record per CDR3 protein. The sample shows 500,000 to 650,000 distinct CDR3 sequences, under 8.5% of them seen only once. These data are also associated with another study on yellow fever vaccine responses in identical twins.

This TCR was recovered from a woman between 18 and 29 years old in good health. Sequenced input: PBMCs. This chain connects TRBV6-5 to TRBJ1-1, with 8 bases identical to TRBD1. The CDR3 nucleotides read TGTGCCAGCAGCTACTCCAGACAGGGGCGCACTGAAGCTTTCTTT. Its translation is CASSYSRQGRTEAFF.